Listed below are T cell receptor beta chains from one sample, sequenced in a study. TCRdb used MiXCR to reprocess the RT-PCR reads, holding one entry per CDR3 protein. The sample contains more than 550,000 distinct CDR3 sequences, 12% to 15% of which appear only once. What was sequenced was memory CD4+ T cells from blood. Receptor source: a female donor in good health, serving as a healthy control. Each CDR3 is given with its conserved first and last residue.

length: 15
V: TRBV9
CDR3: CASSVSSVYGETQYF

length: 14
V: TRBV5-1
CDR3: CASSPASLRDVQYF

length: 15
V: TRBV5-4
CDR3: CASSWGREKNTEAFF

length: 13
V: TRBV12-5
CDR3: CASGLVPPGGYTF

length: 14
V: TRBV5-8
CDR3: CASSPGRTQETQYF

length: 16
V: TRBV9
CDR3: CASSVTGQGEYNEQFF

length: 14
V: TRBV5-6
CDR3: CASSFFGRRDGYTF

length: 14
V: TRBV29-1
CDR3: CSAKGLAGGSEQFF

length: 12
V: TRBV7-8
CDR3: CASSLEEGGAFF

length: 18
V: TRBV21-1
CDR3: CASSKKRTLAGGPGEQFF

length: 16
V: TRBV5-6
CDR3: CASSLGLAGRTDTQYF

length: 15
V: TRBV5-1
CDR3: CASSFRGGGTDTQYF

length: 15
V: TRBV5-6
CDR3: CASSLRGRGDNEQFF

length: 13
V: TRBV20-1
CDR3: CSALRPGTPEAFF

length: 12
V: TRBV9
CDR3: CASSAAGNTIYF